The 2 T cell receptor beta chains presented below share a single source sample, sequenced in a study of blood T cell repertoires in COVID-19. Sequenced by immunoSEQ multiplex PCR; TCRdb stores in-frame clones only, minus some. The sample has under 300,000 clones, about 88% seen once. Material: PBMCs or T cells enriched from blood (not recorded which). These TCRs come from a woman aged 55-70 years in a cohort exposed to, infected with or recovered from COVID-19 (not recorded which).

The chain has TRBV24-1 and TRBJ2-1; TRBD2 matches at 10 bases. Germline V gene data show CDR1 as KGHDR and CDR2 as SFDVKD. This CDR3 comprises 17 residues. V was pared by 3 bases and J by 7 bases, with 11 bases of the junction left unmatched. The CDR3 protein is CATSDTRLAGVSNEQFF. CDR3 bases: TGTGCCACCAGTGATACGAGGCTAGCGGGAGTATCAAATGAGCAGTTCTTC.

The J gene is TRBJ1-6, the V gene TRBV18; TRBD1 aligns across 7 bases. This CDR3 contains 18 residues. J was trimmed by 6 bases and V by 3 bases; bases with no gene match: 14. The germline CDR1 and CDR2 sequences are KGHSH and LQKENI. The CDR3 sequence: CASSPVNPGGQSNSPLHF. The CDR3 nucleotides read TGTGCCAGCTCACCGGTTAATCCAGGGGGTCAGAGTAATTCACCCCTCCACTTT.